The 13 T cell receptor beta chains presented below share a single source sample, sequenced in a study of patients and donors after allogeneic stem cell transplantation. TCRdb passed the RT-PCR reads through MiXCR, listing each CDR3 protein once. The sample records around 160,000 distinct CDR3 sequences, around 28% being singletons. Source material: blood, either unsorted or a sorted T cell fraction (not recorded which). The origin of the receptors is a human donor who was either an allogeneic HSCT recipient or a stem cell or donor lymphocyte infusion donor (not recorded which). It is not recorded whose cells these are; they may come from a transplant donor.

The gene calls are TRBV25-1 and TRBJ1-6; tentatively, D is TRBD1 (5 bases). Germline-derived CDR1 and CDR2 are MGHDK and SYGVNS. V gave up 3 bases and J gave up 9 bases, with 18 bases separating them. CDR3 length equals 16 residues. The CDR3 loop reads CASSDKGRGRGSPLHF. In DNA, the CDR3 is TGTGCCAGCAGTGACAAAGGGCGGGGAAGGGGTTCACCCCTCCACTTT.

The chain recombines TRBV29-1 with TRBJ2-5; TRBD2 agrees at 7 bases. J gave up 1 base and V 6 bases, and 2 bases lay outside the gene matches. Germline V gives CDR1 SQVTM, CDR2 ANQGSEA. CDR3 length: 12 residues. CDR3 residues: CSVWTSQETQYF. CDR3 bases: TGCAGCGTCTGGACTAGCCAAGAGACCCAGTACTTC.

This clonotype was counted only a few times. The chain joins TRBV7-9 to TRBJ1-1, with D possibly matching TRBD1 (5 bases). CDR3 length: 15 amino acids. CDR1 and CDR2 (germline): SEHNR, FQNEAQ (reference sequence). V was cut by 3 bases and J by 2 bases, with 13 bases left in between. Here the CDR3 DNA reads TGTGCCAGCAGCTTTGGGGCCACCACCAACACTGAAGCTTTCTTT. Translated: CASSFGATTNTEAFF.

This chain links TRBV7-2 with TRBJ1-6; unclear D gene. Trimming cost V 0 bases and J 7 bases, with 7 bases left between them. The CDR3 runs to 14 residues. Germline V gene data show CDR1 as SGHTA and CDR2 as FQGNSA. CDR3 sequence: CASSLAGNNSPLHF. The CDR3 DNA sequence: TGTGCCAGCAGCTTAGCAGGGAACAATTCACCCCTCCACTTT.

This clonotype was seen ten or more times. The chain joins TRBV20-1 to TRBJ1-1; TRBD1 might be the D (5 bases). Trimming removed 5 bases from V and 8 bases from J, with 15 bases in between. From germline, CDR1 is DFQATT and CDR2 SNEGSKA (reference sequence). The CDR3 loop spans 12 amino acids. In nucleotides, the CDR3 is TGCAGTGCTGGGGCTTCCGGGCCCGAAGCTTTCTTT. As protein: CSAGASGPEAFF.

This chain joins TRBV19 and TRBJ2-7; 9 nucleotides line up with TRBD2. The CDR3 runs to 15 residues. With 3 bases clipped from V and 0 bases from J, the junction kept 3 bases outside the gene matches. Germline CDR1 and CDR2: LNHDA and SQIVND (reference sequence). The CDR3 DNA follows: TGTGCCAGTAGTATGGATAGCGGGAGCTCCTACGAGCAGTACTTC. This codes for CASSMDSGSSYEQYF.

This clonotype was observed at least ten times. The chain uses TRBV20-1 and TRBJ1-5, with 8 bases matching TRBD1. J was trimmed by 5 bases and V by 4 bases; bases with no gene match: 4. The CDR3 is 13 residues long. The germline CDR1 and CDR2 sequences are DFQATT and SNEGSKA (reference sequence). CDR3 DNA: TGCAGTGCTACCAGGGGGCCCCATCAGCCCCAGCATTTT. As protein: CSATRGPHQPQHF.

This clonotype has a count of ten or more. The chain joins TRBV12-3 or TRBV12-4 to TRBJ1-2, with D perhaps matching TRBD1 (5 bases). This CDR3 has 13 residues. V lost 2 bases to trimming and J lost 4 bases, with 8 bases between them. The CDR3 bases are TGTGCCAGCAGTTTAAGCGGGGGCTATGGCTACACCTTC. This gives the protein CASSLSGGYGYTF.

This clonotype came up a few times. This sequence joins TRBV2 and TRBJ1-5; 8 bases are shared with TRBD1. The CDR3 is 13 amino acids. Trimming took 7 bases from V and 5 from J; bases not matched to a gene: 4. CDR1 and CDR2 (germline): SNHLY, FYNNEI. Written as DNA, the CDR3 is TGTGCCAGCACCCTGACAGGGGATCAGCCCCAGCATTTT. Amino acid sequence: CASTLTGDQPQHF.

This clonotype came up a few times. The rearrangement uses TRBV9 and TRBJ2-7, with no clear D. The ends were cut back, 0 bases at V and 2 bases at J, with 9 bases in the middle. This CDR3 has 14 amino acids. CDR1 and CDR2 (germline): SGDLS, YYNGEE. The chain's CDR3 is CASSVVQETYEQYF. CDR3 DNA sequence: TGTGCCAGCAGCGTAGTGCAGGAAACCTACGAGCAGTACTTC.

This clonotype was found a few times. The V and J genes are TRBV30 and TRBJ1-3; D is perhaps TRBD1 (6 bases). This CDR3 is 15 amino acids long. CDR1 and CDR2 from the germline V gene are GTSNPN and SVGIG (reference sequence). V lost 4 bases and J lost 0, with 13 bases in between. CDR3 nucleotides: TGTGCCTGGACCGCGGACAGCTTCTCTGGAAACACCATATATTTT. Translating gives CAWTADSFSGNTIYF.

This clonotype was seen more than once but under ten times. The chain combines TRBV6-5 with TRBJ1-5; D remains unclear. The CDR3 runs 18 residues. Trimming removed 2 bases from V and 0 bases from J, with 17 bases in between. Germline CDR1 reads MNHEY; CDR2 reads SVGAGI. CDR3 region: CASSYDVLGGFSNQPQHF. DNA for the CDR3: TGTGCCAGCAGTTACGATGTACTTGGAGGCTTTAGCAATCAGCCCCAGCATTTT.

This clonotype showed up many times. This chain connects TRBV29-1 to TRBJ1-6; D call uncertain. Trimming removed 4 bases from V and 15 bases from J, with 13 bases in between. This CDR3 comprises 11 residues. CDR1 SQVTM and CDR2 ANQGSEA come from the germline V gene. CDR3 in amino acids: CSVADPTGLHF. The CDR3 region has the DNA TGCAGCGTTGCTGACCCGACCGGCCTCCACTTT.